The rows below give T cell receptor beta chains drawn from one sample of a study of cytomegalovirus exposure and HLA in healthy donors. Assay: immunoSEQ multiplex PCR; the TCRdb copy retains only in-frame clones and omits some. The data hold just over 150,000 clones, with approximately 78% observed a single time. Sequencing was carried out using PBMCs. Receptors were obtained from a woman aged 40-49 years in good health and CMV-seronegative. The CDR3 runs from the conserved cysteine through the conserved F or W. D genes are given only for firm matches. Expanded clones get a size class; other rows say once, few or many, or leave the size out.

- | TRBJ2-2 | TRBV6-1 | - | TGTGCCAGCAGTAAATCCACGAACACCGGGGAGCTGTTTTTT | CASSKSTNTGELFF
- | TRBJ2-5 | TRBV28 | - | TGTGCCAGCAGTTTGAGTGGGAGGGAGACCCAGTACTTC | CASSLSGRETQYF
- | TRBJ2-3 | TRBV5-4 | - | TGTGCCAGCAGCGAACCGGCGGGGTTCACAGATACGCAGTATTTT | CASSEPAGFTDTQYF
few | TRBJ1-2 | TRBV19 | - | TGTGCCAGTAGCCCGGGTTCGGGGGGGGCGGACTATGGCTACACCTTC | CASSPGSGGADYGYTF
- | TRBJ2-7 | TRBV5-1 | - | TGCGCCAGCAGCGCGCACGGGACTCTCGCTGGGCACGAGCAGTACTTC | CASSAHGTLAGHEQYF
- | TRBJ2-3 | TRBV29-1 | - | TGCAGCGTTGTCAAAGCTAGCACAGATACGCAGTATTTT | CSVVKASTDTQYF
few | TRBJ2-3 | TRBV10-3 | - | TGTGCCATCAGTGAGTCAGGGGGAGATACGCAGTATTTT | CAISESGGDTQYF
- | TRBJ2-3 | TRBV9 | TRBD2 | TGTGCCAGCAGCTCTACTAGCGGACACACAGATACGCAGTATTTT | CASSSTSGHTDTQYF
- | TRBJ2-7 | TRBV28 | TRBD1 | TGTGCCAGCAGTTTTAGAACCACGCGACAGGGTGGGGGAAAGTACTTC | CASSFRTTRQGGGKYF
- | TRBJ1-5 | TRBV7-8 | - | TGTGCCAGCAGCCGGGGACTTTGGAATCAGCCCCAGCATTTT | CASSRGLWNQPQHF
- | TRBJ1-2 | TRBV6-1 | TRBD1 | TGTGCCAGCAGTCCGTTAGGGACAGTAAGCGGCTACACCTTC | CASSPLGTVSGYTF
- | TRBJ1-2 | TRBV6-1 | - | TGTGCCAGCTCAGCGGGAGGGAATAACTACGGCTACACCTTC | CASSAGGNNYGYTF
- | TRBJ2-3 | TRBV19 | TRBD2 | TGTGCCAGTAGTGGGCTAGCGGGGGGGAACACAGATACGCAGTATTTT | CASSGLAGGNTDTQYF
- | TRBJ2-1 | TRBV5-1 | TRBD2 | TGCGCCAGCAGCTTCGGCGGGGGGGGGAGGTTGTCCAATGAGCAGTTCTTC | CASSFGGGGRLSNEQFF
few | TRBJ2-1 | TRBV12-5 | TRBD2 | TGTGCTAGTGCCCATAGCGGGGGGGCGGATGAGCAGTTCTTC | CASAHSGGADEQFF
- | TRBJ1-4 | TRBV10-3 | - | TGTGCCATCAGTGCCAGGGATAATGAAAAACTGTTTTTT | CAISARDNEKLFF
once | TRBJ1-1 | TRBV6-5 | - | TGTGCCAGCAGTTACTCGTACAGCTGGGACACTGAAGCTTTCTTT | CASSYSYSWDTEAFF
- | TRBJ1-1 | TRBV6-5 | - | TGTGCCAGCAGTTACCAACAGGGCGGCACTGAGGCTTTCTTT | CASSYQQGGTEAFF
- | TRBJ1-5 | TRBV28 | - | TGTGCCAGCAGTACCCGGGGCAGGGGCCGTCAGCCCCAGCATTTT | CASSTRGRGRQPQHF
once | TRBJ1-1 | TRBV6-6 | TRBD1 | TGTGCCAGCACCGACAGGGGGCCCGTAATCGCTTTCTTT | CASTDRGPVIAFF
- | TRBJ2-3 | TRBV5-1 | - | TGCGCCAGCAGCTTCGGACAGACCACAGATACGCAGTATTTT | CASSFGQTTDTQYF
- | TRBJ2-1 | TRBV4-1 | TRBD2 | TGCGCCAGCAGCCGCCGGACTAGCGGGGGGGCCTACAATGAGCAGTTCTTC | CASSRRTSGGAYNEQFF
- | TRBJ1-2 | TRBV5-1 | TRBD1 | TGCGCCAGCAGCTTGGGAGAGACAGGGATATATGGCTACACCTTC | CASSLGETGIYGYTF
- | TRBJ2-5 | TRBV5-1 | TRBD2 | TGCGCCAGCAGCTTCGGTAGCGGGGGGTACCAAGAGACCCAGTACTTC | CASSFGSGGYQETQYF
- | TRBJ2-7 | TRBV19 | TRBD1 | TGTGCCAGTAGTATAGGGCAGAACAGGGGGGCCGAGCAGTACTTC | CASSIGQNRGAEQYF
- | TRBJ2-3 | TRBV5-4 | - | TGTGCCAGCAGCTTGGGACAGAACACAGATACGCAGTATTTT | CASSLGQNTDTQYF
few | TRBJ2-2 | TRBV2 | - | TGTGCCAGCAACCGGGACACTCCCACCGGGGAGCTGTTTTTT | CASNRDTPTGELFF
- | TRBJ2-3 | TRBV9 | TRBD2 | TGTGCCAGCAGCCTCACTAGCGGGGGAGATGATACGCAGTATTTT | CASSLTSGGDDTQYF
- | TRBJ1-5 | TRBV6-5 | TRBD1 | TGTGCCAGCAGTTCGGGACAGAGGAGCAATCAGCCCCAGCATTTT | CASSSGQRSNQPQHF
- | TRBJ1-3 | TRBV19 | - | TGTGCCAGTAGTTCGACTCCGGGATTACCCTCTGGAAACACCATATATTTT | CASSSTPGLPSGNTIYF
- | TRBJ1-2 | TRBV14 | - | TGTGCCAGCAGCCAAGGCCAACTATATGGCTACACCTTC | CASSQGQLYGYTF
- | TRBJ1-5 | TRBV4-1 | TRBD1 | TGCGCCAGCAGCCAAGAGGGACAGGGGGGTCAGCCCCAGCATTTT | CASSQEGQGGQPQHF
- | TRBJ2-1 | TRBV9 | TRBD2 | TGTGCCAGCAGCACTTCTAGCGGGGGGGCACCGGAAAATGAGCAGTTCTTC | CASSTSSGGAPENEQFF
- | TRBJ2-1 | TRBV11-3 | TRBD1 | TGTGCCAGCAGCCCCGGACAGGGGTACGACAGTGAGCAGTTCTTC | CASSPGQGYDSEQFF
- | TRBJ2-5 | TRBV20-1 | - | TGCAGTGCTAGTTTCCGAGAGACCCAGTACTTC | CSASFRETQYF
- | TRBJ1-3 | TRBV6-1 | - | TGTGCCAGCAGTGGGGGGCCTAGGACTGGAAACACCATATATTTT | CASSGGPRTGNTIYF
- | TRBJ2-5 | TRBV13 | TRBD2 | TGTGCCAGCAGCTTGAACTGGCGGGGGGGCTTGGAGACCCAGTACTTC | CASSLNWRGGLETQYF
- | TRBJ1-4 | TRBV28 | - | TGTGCCAGCAGTTCAATCAGGGGTTACCCTGCTAAACTGTTTTTT | CASSSIRGYPAKLFF
- | TRBJ2-3 | TRBV19 | TRBD1 | TGTGCCAGTAGTATTGGGACAGGGCTTAGTACAGATACGCAGTATTTT | CASSIGTGLSTDTQYF